One sample yielded the 20 T cell receptor beta chains listed below, sequenced in a study of memory CD4+ T cells and cytomegalovirus serostatus. Measured with immunoSEQ multiplex PCR; TCRdb has only the in-frame clones, and not every one. The repertoire holds about 60,000 clones, with approximately 86% as singletons. The sort gate was single viable CD3+CD4+CD8-CD45RO+ cells for memory CD4+ T cells. The material sequenced was memory CD4+ T cells from blood. These receptors were obtained from an adult in good health and CMV-seronegative. Some clones in this sample may be carry-over from other donors' samples.

The rearrangement uses TRBV13 and TRBJ1-1; D unresolved. This CDR3 spans 14 amino acids. V was cut by 2 bases and J by 6 bases, with 13 bases left in between. Germline V CDR1 and CDR2: PRHDT, FYEKMQ (reference sequence). The CDR3 DNA is TGTGCCAGCAGCTTACGCAGGAAGGTGGCTGAAGCTTTCTTT. Its protein product is CASSLRRKVAEAFF.

This chain uses TRBV21-1 with TRBJ1-2. TRBV21-1 is described as a pseudogene. This CDR3 contains 12 residues. The CDR3 DNA is TGTGCCAGCAGCGAGGGGCTCTATGGCTACACCTTC. Translation: CASSEGLYGYTF.

This clone was seen only once. The chain has TRBV4-1 and TRBJ2-7; 7 bases agree with TRBD2. CDR1 is MGHRA and CDR2 is YSYEKL in the germline V gene. With V trimmed by 1 base and J by 2 bases, 8 bases remained unmatched. This CDR3 has 16 residues. DNA of the CDR3: TGCGCCAGCAGCCAAGGGTGGGCTAGCGGCACCTACGAGCAGTACTTC. Its translation is CASSQGWASGTYEQYF.

V and J are TRBV6-1 and TRBJ2-7, with a tentative D call TRBD2 (7 bases). The CDR3 has 16 amino acids. V lost 4 bases, J lost 4 bases, and 20 bases lay in between. Looked up from germline, CDR1 is MNHNS and CDR2 is SASEGT. CDR3 nucleotide sequence: TGTGCCAGCAGTGCGGCATTCACAGGGAGGGGGTACGAGCAGTACTTC. This sequence encodes CASSAAFTGRGYEQYF.

The V gene is TRBV7-8, the J gene TRBJ2-1, with D possibly being TRBD1 or TRBD2 (5 bases each). Looked up from germline, CDR1 is SGHVS and CDR2 is FQNEAQ. The CDR3 is 16 residues long. V was pared by 6 bases and J by 4 bases, with 19 bases between. The CDR3 here is CASRREGTRWYNEQFF. CDR3 DNA: TGTGCCAGCAGGAGAGAGGGGACGAGATGGTACAATGAGCAGTTCTTC.

This chain joins TRBV14 and TRBJ1-2; D remains unclear. The CDR3 is 13 residues long. Trimming removed 1 base from V and 6 bases from J, with 9 bases in between. Germline CDR1 and CDR2: SGHDN and FVKESK. DNA for the CDR3: TGTGCCAGCAGCCAAGCACGGGCTGATGGCTACACCTTC. Translating gives CASSQARADGYTF.

This chain links TRBV5-6 with TRBJ1-1, with 7 bases matching TRBD1. The germline V gene has CDR1 SGHDT and CDR2 YYEEEE. The CDR3 is 13 amino acids. J lost 7 bases, V lost 4 bases, and 7 bases had no gene match. The CDR3 here is CASSIGTVYEAFF. The CDR3 nucleotides read TGTGCCAGCAGCATCGGGACAGTATATGAAGCTTTCTTT.

CDR3 residues: CASSLLAGASSGELFF. The CDR3, as DNA: TGCGCCAGCAGCCTATTAGCGGGAGCAAGTTCGGGGGAGCTGTTTTTT. The chain links TRBV5-1 to TRBJ2-2; TRBD2 agrees at 9 bases. The CDR3 is made up of 16 amino acids. Germline V gives CDR1 SGHRS, CDR2 YFSETQ. Trimming at V came to 4 bases and at J to 8 bases, leaving 12 bases not matched to a gene.

V usage is TRBV19 and J usage is TRBJ2-7; 8 bases fit TRBD2. Germline V gene sequence: CDR1 LNHDA, CDR2 SQIVND (reference sequence). With 5 bases clipped from V and 4 bases from J, the junction kept 10 bases outside the gene matches. The CDR3 covers 15 residues. The DNA for the CDR3 is TGTGCCAGTAGTCCGGGACTAGTCGGGGGATACGAGCAGTACTTC. Translating gives CASSPGLVGGYEQYF.

Only a few counts were recorded for this clone. V gene TRBV6-5 combines with J gene TRBJ2-7, with D possibly TRBD2 on 6 matching bases. Germline lookup yields CDR1 MNHEY and CDR2 SVGAGI. The germline V and J ends were trimmed by 7 bases and 3 bases, with 19 bases remaining between them. CDR3 length: 15 residues. Written as DNA, the CDR3 is TGTGCCAGCAAGCCGGGAGCGGTTCTGGGCTACGAGCAGTACTTC. The encoded protein is CASKPGAVLGYEQYF.

The chain combines TRBV12-5 with TRBJ2-1; TRBD2 matches at 9 bases. This CDR3 has 14 residues. The V segment lost 7 bases and the J segment 0 bases; nucleotides outside the gene matches: 1. Germline CDR1 and CDR2: LGHNT and FRNRAP. The CDR3 region is CASVREGSYNEQFF. CDR3 sequence (DNA): TGTGCTAGTGTGCGGGAGGGCTCCTACAATGAGCAGTTCTTC.

The rearrangement joins TRBV2 to TRBJ1-5; TRBD1 is a possible D gene (6 bases). V lost 8 bases, J lost 4 bases, and 12 bases lay in between. CDR1 and CDR2 from the germline V gene are SNHLY and FYNNEI. The length of the CDR3 is 13 residues. This CDR3 is CASSMGQNQPQHF. Here the CDR3 DNA reads TGTGCCAGCTCCATGGGACAAAATCAGCCCCAGCATTTT.

V gene TRBV6-6 combines with J gene TRBJ2-5; tentative D call: TRBD2 (6 bases). CDR1 MNHNY and CDR2 SVGAGI come from the germline V gene (reference sequence). V was trimmed by 7 bases and J by 2 bases, leaving 14 bases between them. The CDR3 is 14 amino acids. The CDR3: CASKWAGLQETQYF. The CDR3 DNA reads TGTGCCAGCAAATGGGCCGGACTACAAGAGACCCAGTACTTC.

The rearrangement joins TRBV5-1 to TRBJ2-7; D is perhaps TRBD1 (6 bases). The germline gives CDR1 SGHRS, CDR2 YFSETQ. The CDR3 is made up of 14 amino acids. V was clipped by 7 bases and J by 7 bases, with 21 bases between them. CDR3 residues: CASRGGSGTGEQYF. The CDR3 coding sequence is TGCGCCAGCCGTGGGGGCAGCGGAACAGGAGAGCAGTACTTC.

This chain joins TRBV30 and TRBJ1-1; D remains ambiguous. Germline CDR1 is GTSNPN and CDR2 is SVGIG (reference sequence). Trimming pared 2 bases from V and 3 bases from J, leaving 10 bases between. The CDR3 has 13 amino acids. The CDR3 reads CAWSSQVDTEAFF. The CDR3 DNA sequence: TGTGCCTGGAGTAGCCAGGTGGACACTGAAGCTTTCTTT.

The chain has TRBV6-5 and TRBJ1-1, with 7 bases lining up with TRBD1. Germline V CDR1 and CDR2: MNHEY, SVGAGI. J was trimmed by 6 bases and V by 2 bases; bases with no gene match: 12. The CDR3 contains 16 residues. CDR3 sequence: CASSYGSYRGGSEAFF. The CDR3 DNA is TGTGCCAGCAGTTACGGGTCGTACAGGGGCGGGTCTGAAGCTTTCTTT.

The chain joins TRBV6-1 to TRBJ2-5; TRBD1 agrees at 8 bases. The CDR3 consists of 15 residues. The V and J ends lost 7 bases and 1 base, in that order; junction bases with no gene match: 8. Germline V gene lookup returns CDR1 MNHNS and CDR2 SASEGT. CDR3 nucleotide sequence: TGTGCCAGCACCCTGTGGGGACAGGTCCAAGAGACCCAGTACTTC. This gives the protein CASTLWGQVQETQYF.

The chain couples TRBV19 to TRBJ2-7; D assignment may be TRBD1 or TRBD2 (7 bases each). The CDR3 has 13 residues. Trimming shortened V by 6 bases and J by 5 bases, and 14 bases separated the two germline ends. CDR1 is LNHDA, CDR2 SQIVND, per germline (reference sequence). CDR3 region: CASRVRGGHEQYF. The CDR3 nucleotides are TGTGCCAGTAGGGTCAGGGGGGGCCACGAGCAGTACTTC.

Only a few counts were recorded for this clone. This sequence joins TRBV19 and TRBJ1-3; D remains unclear. The CDR3 has 16 residues. The V end lost 6 bases, the J end lost 0 bases, and 15 bases lay between the germline ends. From germline, CDR1 is LNHDA and CDR2 SQIVND (reference sequence). CDR3 nucleotides: TGTGCCAGTAGCCCATTTGGCAGTTACTCTGGAAACACCATATATTTT. Amino acid sequence: CASSPFGSYSGNTIYF.

This rearrangement joins TRBV15 to TRBJ2-1, with 8 bases identical to TRBD2. The V segment lost 4 bases and the J segment 2 bases; nucleotides outside the gene matches: 1. The CDR3 consists of 14 residues. Germline CDR1 is LNHNV and CDR2 is YYDKDF (reference sequence). The DNA of the CDR3 is TGTGCCACCAGCAAGCGGGAGACCTACAATGAGCAGTTCTTC. Residues: CATSKRETYNEQFF.